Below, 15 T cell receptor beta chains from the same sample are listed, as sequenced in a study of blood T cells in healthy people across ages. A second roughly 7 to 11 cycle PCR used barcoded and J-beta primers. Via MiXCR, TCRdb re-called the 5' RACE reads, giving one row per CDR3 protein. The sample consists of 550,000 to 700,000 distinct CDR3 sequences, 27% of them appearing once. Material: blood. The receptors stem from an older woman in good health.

CDR3 DNA sequence: TGTGCCAGCAGTGAAGGAAGCGGGGGGGTCGGCGGGGAGCTGTTTTTT. As protein: CASSEGSGGVGGELFF. V is TRBV6-1 and J is TRBJ2-2, with 10 bases lining up with TRBD2. CDR3 size: 16 residues. J was trimmed by 7 bases and V by 1 base; bases with no gene match: 6. Germline V lookup: CDR1 MNHNS, CDR2 SASEGT.

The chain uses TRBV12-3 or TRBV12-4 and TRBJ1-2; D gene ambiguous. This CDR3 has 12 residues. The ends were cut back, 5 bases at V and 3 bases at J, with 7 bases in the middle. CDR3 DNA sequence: TGTGCCAGCAGTCCCGCTTACTATGGCTACACCTTC. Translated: CASSPAYYGYTF.

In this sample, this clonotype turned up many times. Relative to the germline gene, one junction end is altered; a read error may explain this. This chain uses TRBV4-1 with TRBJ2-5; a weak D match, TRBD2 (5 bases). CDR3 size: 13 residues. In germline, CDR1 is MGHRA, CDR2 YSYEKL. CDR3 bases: TGTGCCAGCAGCCAAGACGGCGGGGAGACCCAGTACTTC. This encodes CASSQDGGETQYF.

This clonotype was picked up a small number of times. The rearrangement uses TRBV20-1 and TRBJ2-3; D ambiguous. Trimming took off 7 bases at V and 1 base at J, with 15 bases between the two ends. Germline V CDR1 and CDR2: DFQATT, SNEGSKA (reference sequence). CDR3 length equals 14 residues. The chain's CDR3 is CSGMMGLGTDTQYF. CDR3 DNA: TGCAGTGGGATGATGGGCTTAGGCACAGATACGCAGTATTTT.

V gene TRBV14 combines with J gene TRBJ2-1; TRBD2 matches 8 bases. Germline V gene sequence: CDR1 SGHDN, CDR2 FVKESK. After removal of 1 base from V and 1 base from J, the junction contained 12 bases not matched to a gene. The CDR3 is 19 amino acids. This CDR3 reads CASSQALLAGGGSYNEQFF. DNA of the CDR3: TGTGCCAGCAGCCAAGCCCTCCTCGCGGGAGGAGGTTCCTACAATGAGCAGTTCTTC.

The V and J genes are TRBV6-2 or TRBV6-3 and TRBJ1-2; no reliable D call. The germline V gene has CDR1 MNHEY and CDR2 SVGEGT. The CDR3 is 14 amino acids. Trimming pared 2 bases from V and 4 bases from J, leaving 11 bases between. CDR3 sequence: CASSYRGSGYGYTF. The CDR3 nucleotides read TGTGCCAGCAGTTACAGAGGGTCGGGCTATGGCTACACCTTC.

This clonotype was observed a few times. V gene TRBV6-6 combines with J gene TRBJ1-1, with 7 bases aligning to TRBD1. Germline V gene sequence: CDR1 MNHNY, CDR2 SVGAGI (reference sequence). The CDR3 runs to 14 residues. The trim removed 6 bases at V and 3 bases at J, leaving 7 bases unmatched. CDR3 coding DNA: TGTGCCAGCAGGCAAAAGGGGGCGGACACTGAAGCTTTCTTT. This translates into CASRQKGADTEAFF.

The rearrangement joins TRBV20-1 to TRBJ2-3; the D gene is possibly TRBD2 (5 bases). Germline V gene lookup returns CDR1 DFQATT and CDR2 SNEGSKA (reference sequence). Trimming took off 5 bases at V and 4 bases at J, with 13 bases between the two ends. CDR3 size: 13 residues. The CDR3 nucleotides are TGCAGTGCTGGCTCCTTCGGGGCAGATACGCAGTATTTT. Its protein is CSAGSFGADTQYF.

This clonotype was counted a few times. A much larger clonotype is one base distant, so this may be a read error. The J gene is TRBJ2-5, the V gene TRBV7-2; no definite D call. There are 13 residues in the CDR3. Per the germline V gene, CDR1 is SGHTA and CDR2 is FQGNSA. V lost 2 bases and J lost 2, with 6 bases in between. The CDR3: CASSLHGQETQYF. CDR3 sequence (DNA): TGTGCCAGCAGCTTACACGGGCAAGAGACCCAGTACTTC.

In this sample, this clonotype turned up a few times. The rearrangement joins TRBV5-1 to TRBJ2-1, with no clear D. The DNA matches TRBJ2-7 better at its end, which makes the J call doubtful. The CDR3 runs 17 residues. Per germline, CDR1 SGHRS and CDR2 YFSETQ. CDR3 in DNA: TGCGCCAGCAGCTCACCTGGGGAAGGAGCAAGACACTACGAGCAGTACTTC. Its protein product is CASSSPGEGARHYEQYF.

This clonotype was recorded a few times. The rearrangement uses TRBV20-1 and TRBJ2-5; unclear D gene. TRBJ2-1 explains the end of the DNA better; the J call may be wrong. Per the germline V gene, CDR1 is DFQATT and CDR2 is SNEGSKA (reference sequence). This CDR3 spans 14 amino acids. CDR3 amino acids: CSASKSGPYNEQFF. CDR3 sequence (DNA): TGCAGTGCTAGTAAGAGTGGCCCCTACAATGAGCAGTTCTTC.

The CDR3 is CAISAPGTSNSLSIGYTF. CDR3 nucleotide sequence: TGTGCCATCTCAGCCCCCGGGACCAGTAATTCTTTATCTATTGGCTACACCTTC. The chain links TRBV10-3 to TRBJ1-2, with D possibly TRBD1 on 5 matching bases. Trimming shortened V by 8 bases and J by 7 bases, and 32 bases separated the two germline ends. CDR3 size: 18 residues. The germline gives CDR1 ENHRY, CDR2 SYGVKD.

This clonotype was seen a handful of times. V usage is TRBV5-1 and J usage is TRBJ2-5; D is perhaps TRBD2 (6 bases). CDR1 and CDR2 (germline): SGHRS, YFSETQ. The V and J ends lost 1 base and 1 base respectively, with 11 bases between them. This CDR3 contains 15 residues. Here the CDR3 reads CASSLFPGVQETQYF. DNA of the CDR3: TGCGCCAGCAGCTTGTTTCCGGGGGTCCAAGAGACCCAGTACTTC.

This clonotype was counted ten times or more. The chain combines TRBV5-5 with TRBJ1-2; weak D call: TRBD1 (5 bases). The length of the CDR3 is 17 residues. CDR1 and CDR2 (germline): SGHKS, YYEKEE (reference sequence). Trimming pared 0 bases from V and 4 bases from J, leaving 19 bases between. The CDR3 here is CASSLEGEQRPTYGYTF. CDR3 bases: TGTGCCAGCAGCTTGGAAGGGGAACAGCGACCGACCTATGGCTACACCTTC.

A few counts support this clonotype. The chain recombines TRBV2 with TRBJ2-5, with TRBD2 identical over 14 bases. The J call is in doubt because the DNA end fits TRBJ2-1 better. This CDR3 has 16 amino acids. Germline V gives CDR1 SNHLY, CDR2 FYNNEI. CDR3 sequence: CASRDGLAGGHNEQFF. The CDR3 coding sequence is TGTGCCAGCAGGGACGGACTAGCGGGGGGCCACAATGAGCAGTTCTTC.